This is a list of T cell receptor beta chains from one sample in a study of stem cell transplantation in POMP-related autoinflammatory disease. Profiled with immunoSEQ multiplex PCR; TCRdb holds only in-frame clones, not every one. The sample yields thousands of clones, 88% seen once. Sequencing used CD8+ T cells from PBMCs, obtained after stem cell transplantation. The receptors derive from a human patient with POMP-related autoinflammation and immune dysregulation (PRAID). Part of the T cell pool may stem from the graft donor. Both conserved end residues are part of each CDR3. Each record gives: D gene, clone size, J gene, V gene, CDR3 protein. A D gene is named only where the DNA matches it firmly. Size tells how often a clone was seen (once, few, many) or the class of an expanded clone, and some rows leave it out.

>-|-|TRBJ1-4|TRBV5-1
CASSPTGSPSEKLFF
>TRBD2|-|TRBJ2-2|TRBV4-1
CASSLDASGGGELFF
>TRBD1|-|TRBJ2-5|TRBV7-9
CASSSPGTGEETQYF
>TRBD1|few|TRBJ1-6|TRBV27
CASSILGQGASPLHF
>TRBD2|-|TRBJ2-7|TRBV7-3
CASSLAGGPYEQYF
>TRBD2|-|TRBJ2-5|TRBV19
CASTGLAGGQQETQYF
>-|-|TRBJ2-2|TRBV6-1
CASSELGSRVGELFF
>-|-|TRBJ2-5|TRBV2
CASSPRVGDPETQYF
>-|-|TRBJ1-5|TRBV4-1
CASSQGGRTTNSNQPQHF
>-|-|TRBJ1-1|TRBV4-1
CASSQFGGLNTEAFF
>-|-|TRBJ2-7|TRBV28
CASSSPTDSSYEQYF
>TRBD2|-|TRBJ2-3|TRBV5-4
CASRQREGEDTQYF
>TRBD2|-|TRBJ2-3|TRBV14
CASSQAAGAAGDTQYF
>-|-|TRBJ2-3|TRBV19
CASRGLAESTDTQYF
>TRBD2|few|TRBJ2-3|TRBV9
CASSVCLSGGTGCTDTQYF
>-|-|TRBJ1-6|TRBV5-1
CASSLAGEDPSYNSPLHF
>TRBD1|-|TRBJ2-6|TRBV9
CASSATGIRANVLTF
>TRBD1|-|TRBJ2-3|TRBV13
CASSLRGTGVVDTQYF
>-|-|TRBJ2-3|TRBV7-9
CASSLAGLGTDTQYF
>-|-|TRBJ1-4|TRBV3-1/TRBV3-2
CASSHGQSFATNEKLFF
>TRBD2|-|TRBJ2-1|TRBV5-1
CASSLVLAGGSNEQFF
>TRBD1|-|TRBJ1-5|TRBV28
CASSSRQGGNQPQHF
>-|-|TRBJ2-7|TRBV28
CASSPLEPGTSEQYF
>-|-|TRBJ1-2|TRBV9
CASRGSPPYGYTF
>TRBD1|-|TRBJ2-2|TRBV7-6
CASSPTGDGTGELFF
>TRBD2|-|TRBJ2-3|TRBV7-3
CASSLLAGGPGDTQYF
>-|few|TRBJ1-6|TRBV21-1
CASTQEAGNSPLHF
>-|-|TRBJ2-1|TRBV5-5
CASSLPAGYNEQFF
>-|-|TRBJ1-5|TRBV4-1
CASSRTRIGNQPQHF